The 2 T cell receptor beta chains below come from one sample, sequenced in a study of OX40 agonist ivuxolimab in advanced cancers. TCRdb keeps only in-frame clones here, not all; method: immunoSEQ multiplex PCR. Of some 85,000 clones in the sample, over 75% were seen once. Sequenced here: CD4+ or CD8+ T cells sorted from blood, sampled in a trial of the OX40 agonist ivuxolimab. The source is an adult with an advanced solid tumor such as melanoma, head and neck, liver or kidney cancer.

This clone was found a few times. An end of the junction differs from the germline gene, which may be a read error. J is TRBJ1-3 and V is TRBV2, with D possibly being TRBD1 (5 bases). This CDR3 has 10 residues. CDR1 is SNHLY and CDR2 is FYNNEI in the germline V gene. Here the CDR3 reads CASSRRGAHF. In DNA form, the CDR3 reads TGTGCCAGCAGTAGAAGGGGTGCCCATTTT.

The chain joins TRBV18 to TRBJ1-3, with D perhaps matching TRBD1 (6 bases). The germline V gene encodes CDR1 KGHSH and CDR2 LQKENI. The CDR3 extends over 14 amino acids. The V end was cut by 3 bases, the J end by 4 bases, with 10 bases between. For the CDR3, the DNA is TGTGCCAGCTCACCTTCGGGACAAGGAAACACCATATATTTT. This translates into CASSPSGQGNTIYF.